This record covers a single T cell receptor (beta chain). As processed by the authors: Counts of nucleated cells, estimated from reference gene primer amplification, were obtained. The table came from immunoSEQ multiplex PCR; TCRdb's copy has only in-frame clones and leaves some out. For V, J and clone size, that table is used; D and trimming come from the DNA. Of hundreds of thousands of clones in the sample, around 87% were seen once. These data belong to a study of blood T cell repertoires in COVID-19. About the research overall: The United States, Italy and Spain provided the acute and convalescent COVID-19 samples. Sample material is recorded as cDNA or gDNA derived from T cells, B-cell-depleted T cells, or PBMCs.

Followed longitudinally, the Seattle patients had been enrolled during active infection. CDR3 length equals 14 residues. Trimming cost V 1 base and J 4 bases; bases outside gene matches: 3. Germline lookup yields CDR1 LGHDT and CDR2 YNNKEL (reference sequence). Sequenced sample: peripheral blood. This chain links TRBV3-1 (or the pseudogene TRBV3-2) with TRBJ1-2, with 7 bases that match TRBD1. This TCR derives from a woman aged 45 to 65 with COVID-19, enrolled during active disease. The DNA for the CDR3 is TGTGCCAGCAGCCAAGGCGGGACAGCCTATGGCTACACCTTC. Translated, it gives CASSQGGTAYGYTF.